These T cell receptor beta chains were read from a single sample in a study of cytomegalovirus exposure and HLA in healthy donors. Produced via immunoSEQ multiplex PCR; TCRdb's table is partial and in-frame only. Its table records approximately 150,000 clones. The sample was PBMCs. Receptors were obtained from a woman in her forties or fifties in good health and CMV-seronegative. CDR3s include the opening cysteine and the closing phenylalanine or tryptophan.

CASSLRGGMGEQYF,TRBJ2-7,TRBV7-3
CASSLVGQGYNEQFF,TRBJ2-1,TRBV7-9
CAWSVSQGHQPQHF,TRBJ1-5,TRBV30
CASSQLGTIGGYTF,TRBJ1-2,TRBV7-8
CASSLAGLAVTDTQYF,TRBJ2-3,TRBV7-2
CASSLVGAGELFF,TRBJ2-2,TRBV7-9
CASSVPGGTEAFF,TRBJ1-1,TRBV28
CASSLGTGGLGQPQHF,TRBJ1-5,TRBV7-2
CSAGRQNTQYF,TRBJ2-3,TRBV20-1
CAGWRGNAGDIQYF,TRBJ2-4,TRBV30
CASSYGPGQGAGEQYF,TRBJ2-7,TRBV5-5